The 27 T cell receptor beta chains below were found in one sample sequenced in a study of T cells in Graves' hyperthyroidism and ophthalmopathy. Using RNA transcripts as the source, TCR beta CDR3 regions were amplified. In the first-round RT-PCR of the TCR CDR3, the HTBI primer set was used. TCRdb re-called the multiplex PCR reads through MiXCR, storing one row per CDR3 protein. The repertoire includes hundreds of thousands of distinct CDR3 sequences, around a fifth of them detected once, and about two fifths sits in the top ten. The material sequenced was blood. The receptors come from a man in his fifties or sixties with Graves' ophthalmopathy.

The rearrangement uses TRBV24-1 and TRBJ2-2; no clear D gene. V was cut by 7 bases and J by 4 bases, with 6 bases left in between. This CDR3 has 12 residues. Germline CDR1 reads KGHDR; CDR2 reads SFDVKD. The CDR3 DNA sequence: TGTGCCACCAGATCCAGCACCGGGGAGCTGTTTTTT. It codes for CATRSSTGELFF.

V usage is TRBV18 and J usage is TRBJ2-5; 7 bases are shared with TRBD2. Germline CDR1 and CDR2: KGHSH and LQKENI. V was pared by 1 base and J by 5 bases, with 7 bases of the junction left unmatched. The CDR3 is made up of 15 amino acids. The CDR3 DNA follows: TGTGCCAGCTCACCACTCGGGAGGACTGGTGAGACCCAGTACTTC. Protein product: CASSPLGRTGETQYF.

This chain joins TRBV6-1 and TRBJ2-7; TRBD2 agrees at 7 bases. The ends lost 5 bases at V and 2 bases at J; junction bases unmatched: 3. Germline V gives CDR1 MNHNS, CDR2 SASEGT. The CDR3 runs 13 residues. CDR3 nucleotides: TGTGCCAGCAGTCGGGAGGCCCCCTACGAGCAGTACTTC. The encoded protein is CASSREAPYEQYF.

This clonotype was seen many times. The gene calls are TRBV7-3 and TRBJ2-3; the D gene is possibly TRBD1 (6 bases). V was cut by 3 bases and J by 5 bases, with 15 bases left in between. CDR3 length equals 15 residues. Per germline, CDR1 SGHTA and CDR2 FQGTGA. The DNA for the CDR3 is TGTGCCAGCAGCTTGACAGGCCCTCCGGGAGATACGCAGTATTTT. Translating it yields CASSLTGPPGDTQYF.

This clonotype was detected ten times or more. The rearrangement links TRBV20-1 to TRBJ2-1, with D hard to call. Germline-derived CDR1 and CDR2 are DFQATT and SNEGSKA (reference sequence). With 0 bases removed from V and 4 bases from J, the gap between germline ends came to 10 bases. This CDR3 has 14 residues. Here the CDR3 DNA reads TGCAGTGCTAGAGAGGGTGTTAGTTACAATGAGCAGTTCTTC. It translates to CSAREGVSYNEQFF.

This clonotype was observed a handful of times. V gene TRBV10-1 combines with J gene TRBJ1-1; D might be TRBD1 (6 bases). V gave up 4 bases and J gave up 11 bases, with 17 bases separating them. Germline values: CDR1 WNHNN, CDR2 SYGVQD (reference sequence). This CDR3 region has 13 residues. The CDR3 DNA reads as TGCGCCAGCAGTGTTTCCAGGGGTGCGGGGGCTTTCTTT. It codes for CASSVSRGAGAFF.

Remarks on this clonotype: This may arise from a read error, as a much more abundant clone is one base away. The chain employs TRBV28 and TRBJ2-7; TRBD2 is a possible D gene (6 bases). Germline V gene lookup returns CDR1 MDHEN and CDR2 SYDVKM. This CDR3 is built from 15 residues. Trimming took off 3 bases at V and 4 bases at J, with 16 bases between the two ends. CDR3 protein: CASSFSGETDYEQYF. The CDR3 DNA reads TGTGCCAGCAGTTTTTCGGGGGAGACCGATTACGAGCAGTACTTC.

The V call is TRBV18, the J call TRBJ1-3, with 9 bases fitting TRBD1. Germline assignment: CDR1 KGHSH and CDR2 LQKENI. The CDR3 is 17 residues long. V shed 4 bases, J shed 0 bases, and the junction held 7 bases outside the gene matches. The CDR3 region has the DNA TGTGCCAGCTCACAGGACAGGGGACAATTCTCTGGAAACACCATATATTTT. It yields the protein CASSQDRGQFSGNTIYF.

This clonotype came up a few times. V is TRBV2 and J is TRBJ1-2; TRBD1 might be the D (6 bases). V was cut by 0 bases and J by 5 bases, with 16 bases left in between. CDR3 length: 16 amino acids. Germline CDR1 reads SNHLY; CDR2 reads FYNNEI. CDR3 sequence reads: CASSEAASGAVYGYTF. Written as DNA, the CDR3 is TGTGCCAGCAGTGAAGCGGCGTCAGGGGCCGTATATGGCTACACCTTC. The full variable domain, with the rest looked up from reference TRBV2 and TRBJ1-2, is EPEVTQTPSHQVTQMGQEVILRCVPISNHLYFYWYRQILGQKVEFLVSFYNNEISEKSEIFDDQFSVERPDGSNFTLKIRSTKLEDSAMYFCASSEAASGAVYGYTFGSGTRLTVV.

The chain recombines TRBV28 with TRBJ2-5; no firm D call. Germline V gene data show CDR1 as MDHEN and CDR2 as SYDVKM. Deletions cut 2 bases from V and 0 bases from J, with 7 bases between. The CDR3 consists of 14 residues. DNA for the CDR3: TGTGCCAGCAGTTTAAGAGGAGACCAAGAGACCCAGTACTTC. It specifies CASSLRGDQETQYF.

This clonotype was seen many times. Written as DNA, the CDR3 is TGTGCCAGCAGTGACTGGGGACAGCTTTACAATGAGCAGTTCTTC. This encodes CASSDWGQLYNEQFF. The chain links TRBV2 to TRBJ2-1; TRBD1 matches at 7 bases. Trimming at V came to 3 bases and at J to 4 bases, leaving 6 bases not matched to a gene. The CDR3 extends over 15 amino acids. The germline CDR1 and CDR2 sequences are SNHLY and FYNNEI.

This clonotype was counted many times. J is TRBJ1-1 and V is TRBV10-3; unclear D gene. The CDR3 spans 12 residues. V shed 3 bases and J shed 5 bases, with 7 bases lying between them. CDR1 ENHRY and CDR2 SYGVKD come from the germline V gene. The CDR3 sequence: CAISEGRTEAFF. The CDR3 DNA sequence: TGTGCCATCAGTGAAGGAAGGACTGAAGCTTTCTTT.

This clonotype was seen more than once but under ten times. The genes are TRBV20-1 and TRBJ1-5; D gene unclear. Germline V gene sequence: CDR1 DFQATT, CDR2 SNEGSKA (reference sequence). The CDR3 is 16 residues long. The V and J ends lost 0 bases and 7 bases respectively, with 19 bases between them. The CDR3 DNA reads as TGCAGTGCTAGAGATAGCTCACAAACCGCGGGCCAGCCCCAGCATTTT. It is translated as CSARDSSQTAGQPQHF.

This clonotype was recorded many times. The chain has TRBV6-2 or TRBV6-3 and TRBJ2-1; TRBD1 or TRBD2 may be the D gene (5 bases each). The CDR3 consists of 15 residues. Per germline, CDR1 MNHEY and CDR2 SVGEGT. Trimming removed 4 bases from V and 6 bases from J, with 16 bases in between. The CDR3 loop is CASSFTGPVSNEQFF. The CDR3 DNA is TGTGCCAGCAGTTTTACGGGACCGGTAAGCAATGAGCAGTTCTTC.

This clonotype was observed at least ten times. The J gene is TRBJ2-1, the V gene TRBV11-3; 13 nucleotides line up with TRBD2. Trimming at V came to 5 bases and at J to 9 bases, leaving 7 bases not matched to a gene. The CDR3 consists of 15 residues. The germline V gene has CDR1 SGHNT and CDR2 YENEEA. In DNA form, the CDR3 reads TGTGCCAGCAGCAACGGACTAGCGGGAGCAAGTGAGCAGTTCTTC. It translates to CASSNGLAGASEQFF.

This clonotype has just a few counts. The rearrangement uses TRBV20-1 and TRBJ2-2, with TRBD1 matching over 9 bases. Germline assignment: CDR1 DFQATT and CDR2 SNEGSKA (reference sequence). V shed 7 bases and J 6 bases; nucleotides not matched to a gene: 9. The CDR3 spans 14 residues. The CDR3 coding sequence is TGCAGTGGTAGCTCCGGGACAGGGTCCGGGGAGCTGTTTTTT. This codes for CSGSSGTGSGELFF.

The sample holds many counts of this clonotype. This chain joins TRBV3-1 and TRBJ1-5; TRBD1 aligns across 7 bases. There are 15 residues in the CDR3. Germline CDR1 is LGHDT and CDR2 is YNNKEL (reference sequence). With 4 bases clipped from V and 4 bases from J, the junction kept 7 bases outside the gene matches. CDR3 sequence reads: CASSRSTGANQPQHF. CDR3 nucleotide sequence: TGTGCCAGCAGCCGCAGTACAGGGGCAAATCAGCCCCAGCATTTT.

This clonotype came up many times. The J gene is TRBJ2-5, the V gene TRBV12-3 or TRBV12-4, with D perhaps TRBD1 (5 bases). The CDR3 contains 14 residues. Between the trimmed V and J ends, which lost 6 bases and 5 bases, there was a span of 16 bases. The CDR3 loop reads CASSPGGQWETQYF. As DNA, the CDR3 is TGTGCCAGCAGCCCCGGCGGACAATGGGAGACCCAGTACTTC.

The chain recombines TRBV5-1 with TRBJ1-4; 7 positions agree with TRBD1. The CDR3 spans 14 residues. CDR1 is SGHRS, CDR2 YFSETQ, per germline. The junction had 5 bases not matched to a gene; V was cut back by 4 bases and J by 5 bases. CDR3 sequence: CASSTGTVNEKLFF. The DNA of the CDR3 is TGCGCCAGCAGCACCGGGACAGTAAATGAAAAACTGTTTTTT.

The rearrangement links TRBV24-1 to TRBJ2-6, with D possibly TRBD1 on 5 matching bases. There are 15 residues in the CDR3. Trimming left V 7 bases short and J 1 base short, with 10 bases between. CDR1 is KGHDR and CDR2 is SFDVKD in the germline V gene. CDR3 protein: CATSDTGSGANVLTF. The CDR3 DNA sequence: TGTGCCACCAGCGATACAGGTTCTGGGGCCAACGTCCTGACTTTC.

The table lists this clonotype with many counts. As DNA, the CDR3 is TGCAGTGCCCTCGGACTAGCGGGAACAGAGACCCAGTACTTC. It codes for CSALGLAGTETQYF. The V and J genes are TRBV20-1 and TRBJ2-5, with 12 positions matching TRBD2. Germline CDR1 DFQATT, CDR2 SNEGSKA (reference sequence). The CDR3 spans 14 residues. V dropped 6 bases and J dropped 4; count of bases not matched to a gene: 6.

CDR3 amino acids: CAITYSGRADTQYF. DNA for the CDR3: TGTGCCATCACTTATAGCGGGAGAGCAGATACGCAGTATTTT. This chain links TRBV10-3 with TRBJ2-3, with 9 bases lining up with TRBD2. The CDR3 runs to 14 residues. CDR1 and CDR2 from the germline V gene are ENHRY and SYGVKD. V shed 7 bases, J shed 4 bases, and the junction held 6 bases outside the gene matches.

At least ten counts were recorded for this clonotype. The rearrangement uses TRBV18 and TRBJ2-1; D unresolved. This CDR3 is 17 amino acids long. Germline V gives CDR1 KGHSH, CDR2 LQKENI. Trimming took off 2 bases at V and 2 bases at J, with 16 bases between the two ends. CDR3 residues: CASSPWSASDAYNEQFF. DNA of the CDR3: TGTGCCAGCTCACCATGGAGCGCCTCGGACGCCTACAATGAGCAGTTCTTC.

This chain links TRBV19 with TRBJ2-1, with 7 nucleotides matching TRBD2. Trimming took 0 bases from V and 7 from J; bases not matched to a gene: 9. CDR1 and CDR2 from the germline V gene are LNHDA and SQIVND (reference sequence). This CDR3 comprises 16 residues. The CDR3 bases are TGTGCCAGTAGTATAGACCAAGCGGGGCCTTGGAATGAGCAGTTCTTC. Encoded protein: CASSIDQAGPWNEQFF. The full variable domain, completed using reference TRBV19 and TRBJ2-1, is DGGITQSPKYLFRKEGQNVTLSCEQNLNHDAMYWYRQDPGQGLRLIYYSQIVNDFQKGDIAEGYSVSREKKESFPLTVTSAQKNPTAFYLCASSIDQAGPWNEQFFGPGTRLTVL.

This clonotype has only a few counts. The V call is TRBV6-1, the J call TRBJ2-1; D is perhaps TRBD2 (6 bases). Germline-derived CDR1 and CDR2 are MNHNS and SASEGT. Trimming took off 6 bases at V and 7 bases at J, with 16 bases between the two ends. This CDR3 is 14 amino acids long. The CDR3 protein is CASRGDREKNEQFF. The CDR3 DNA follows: TGTGCCAGCAGGGGTGACCGGGAGAAGAATGAGCAGTTCTTC.

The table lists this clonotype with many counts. CDR3 protein: CSAVGMGVVYEQYF. The CDR3, as DNA: TGCAGTGCTGTAGGGATGGGGGTGGTTTACGAGCAGTACTTC. The chain links TRBV20-1 to TRBJ2-7; D may match TRBD1 or TRBD2 (5 bases each). Trimming took 5 bases from V and 4 from J, leaving 18 bases between them. Germline V gene sequence: CDR1 DFQATT, CDR2 SNEGSKA (reference sequence). This CDR3 has 14 amino acids.

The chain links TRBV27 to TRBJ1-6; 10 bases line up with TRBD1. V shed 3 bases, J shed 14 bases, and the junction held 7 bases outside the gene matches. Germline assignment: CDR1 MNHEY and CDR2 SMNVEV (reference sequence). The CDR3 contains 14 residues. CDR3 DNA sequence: TGTGCCAGCAGTTTCGGGGACAGGGGCAGGACCCTCCACTTT. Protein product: CASSFGDRGRTLHF.